This is a list of T cell receptor beta chains from one sample in a study of blood T cell repertoires in COVID-19. Clones were read by immunoSEQ multiplex PCR, and TCRdb kept only the in-frame ones, dropping some. The sample has some 79,000 clones, 75% to 90% seen once. The sequencing sample was made of peripheral blood. The receptors here all came from a man aged 65-85 years with active or convalescent COVID-19. CDR3s include the opening cysteine and the closing phenylalanine or tryptophan. The D gene is left open where the match is weak. Not all rows give a size; the values are once, few, many and, for expanded clones, a class.

J: TRBJ2-6; size: -; V: TRBV7-6; D: TRBD1; CDR3: CASSSFVSGTGKFSGANVLTF; DNA: TGTGCCAGCAGCTCCTTCGTATCCGGGACAGGGAAATTCTCTGGGGCCAACGTCCTGACTTTC
J: TRBJ2-3; size: -; V: TRBV6-1; D: TRBD2; CDR3: CASSELTSGRGNTQYF; DNA: TGTGCCAGCAGTGAACTGACTAGCGGGAGGGGTAATACGCAGTATTTT
J: TRBJ2-3; size: many; V: TRBV4-1; D: -; CDR3: CAPSQLGPTIGGTRTDTQYF; DNA: TGCGCCCCCAGCCAACTCGGACCGACCATCGGCGGGACCCGCACAGATACGCAGTATTTT
J: TRBJ2-2; size: -; V: TRBV29-1; D: TRBD2; CDR3: CSARPGGLTGELFF; DNA: TGCAGCGCTCGGCCGGGAGGGCTGACCGGGGAGCTGTTTTTT
J: TRBJ1-2; size: -; V: TRBV28; D: TRBD1; CDR3: CASSLQGSGDGYTF; DNA: TGTGCCAGCAGCCTACAGGGGTCCGGGGATGGCTACACCTTC
J: TRBJ2-7; size: -; V: TRBV4-1; D: TRBD2; CDR3: CASSQDWPGGPLSYF; DNA: TGCGCCAGCAGCCAAGATTGGCCGGGAGGGCCATTGTCGTACTTC
J: TRBJ2-2; size: few; V: TRBV6-1; D: TRBD2; CDR3: CASSELGLAGRNTGELFF; DNA: TGTGCCAGCAGTGAATTGGGACTAGCGGGACGCAACACCGGGGAGCTGTTTTTT
J: TRBJ1-2; size: -; V: TRBV28; D: -; CDR3: CASIQGLGYTF; DNA: TGTGCCAGCATCCAGGGCCTAGGCTACACCTTC
J: TRBJ1-5; size: -; V: TRBV24-1; D: -; CDR3: CATSETGTQGQPQHF; DNA: TGTGCCACCAGTGAGACCGGGACTCAGGGCCAGCCCCAGCATTTT
J: TRBJ2-7; size: once; V: TRBV28; D: -; CDR3: CASSIHASGSEQYF; DNA: TGTGCCAGCAGTATCCATGCCTCAGGGTCTGAGCAGTACTTC
J: TRBJ2-5; size: -; V: TRBV5-1; D: TRBD1; CDR3: CASSFTGGAETQYF; DNA: TGCGCCAGCAGCTTTACAGGGGGAGCTGAGACCCAGTACTTC
J: TRBJ2-1; size: -; V: TRBV5-4; D: TRBD1; CDR3: CASSAPGQEKNEQFF; DNA: TGTGCCAGCAGCGCCCCGGGACAGGAAAAAAATGAGCAGTTCTTC
J: TRBJ2-3; size: once; V: TRBV5-1; D: -; CDR3: CASYWGRSTDTQYF; DNA: TGCGCCAGCTATTGGGGGAGGAGTACAGATACGCAGTATTTT
J: TRBJ2-1; size: -; V: TRBV18; D: -; CDR3: CASSKQFSYNEQFF; DNA: TGTGCCAGCTCGAAACAGTTCTCTTACAATGAGCAGTTCTTC
J: TRBJ2-2; size: -; V: TRBV2; D: TRBD1; CDR3: CASRAGGPGELFF; DNA: TGTGCCAGCAGAGCAGGGGGTCCCGGGGAGCTGTTTTTT
J: TRBJ1-5; size: -; V: TRBV19; D: -; CDR3: CASSSSTGSNQPQHF; DNA: TGTGCCAGTAGCTCCTCCACAGGTAGCAATCAGCCCCAGCATTTT
J: TRBJ2-5; size: -; V: TRBV7-6; D: TRBD1; CDR3: CASSSYGRQGRETQYF; DNA: TGTGCCAGCAGCTCATATGGCAGACAGGGGAGGGAGACCCAGTACTTC
J: TRBJ1-2; size: -; V: TRBV9; D: -; CDR3: CASSVDGLYGYTF; DNA: TGTGCCAGCAGCGTAGACGGGTTGTATGGCTACACCTTC
J: TRBJ2-2; size: -; V: TRBV20-1; D: -; CDR3: CSASWQGFTGELFF; DNA: TGCAGTGCTAGTTGGCAGGGATTTACCGGGGAGCTGTTTTTT
J: TRBJ1-5; size: -; V: TRBV2; D: -; CDR3: CASSSRRLNQPQHF; DNA: TGTGCCAGCAGTTCGCGCAGACTTAATCAGCCCCAGCATTTT
J: TRBJ2-3; size: -; V: TRBV25-1; D: -; CDR3: CASSGGSSTDTQYF; DNA: TGTGCCAGCAGTGGAGGCAGTAGCACAGATACGCAGTATTTT
J: TRBJ1-2; size: -; V: TRBV5-1; D: -; CDR3: CASSYDSPNYGYTF; DNA: TGCGCCAGCAGTTACGACAGCCCTAACTATGGCTACACCTTC
J: TRBJ2-1; size: -; V: TRBV5-1; D: -; CDR3: CASSFHTYNEQFF; DNA: TGCGCCAGCAGCTTCCACACCTACAATGAGCAGTTCTTC
J: TRBJ1-1; size: -; V: TRBV18; D: -; CDR3: CASSPGQMNTEAFF; DNA: TGTGCCAGCTCACCGGGGCAGATGAACACTGAAGCTTTCTTT
J: TRBJ1-2; size: -; V: TRBV6-2/TRBV6-3; D: -; CDR3: CASSLQNYGYTF; DNA: TGTGCCAGCAGTCTCCAGAACTATGGCTACACCTTC
J: TRBJ1-4; size: -; V: TRBV10-1; D: -; CDR3: CASSEPPGGGRGNEKLFF; DNA: TGCGCCAGCAGTGAACCCCCCGGGGGGGGCAGGGGTAATGAAAAACTGTTTTTT
J: TRBJ1-4; size: few; V: TRBV7-9; D: -; CDR3: CASSLEGEWRKLFF; DNA: TGTGCCAGCAGCTTAGAAGGGGAATGGCGAAAACTGTTTTTT
J: TRBJ2-1; size: once; V: TRBV19; D: -; CDR3: CASSIASSTEQFF; DNA: TGTGCCAGTAGTATTGCGTCTAGCACTGAGCAGTTCTTC
J: TRBJ2-3; size: -; V: TRBV5-1; D: -; CDR3: CASSLSTDTQYF; DNA: TGCGCCAGCAGCCTTAGCACAGATACGCAGTATTTT
J: TRBJ1-6; size: once; V: TRBV7-2; D: -; CDR3: CASSLVSGGYNSPLHF; DNA: TGTGCCAGCAGCTTGGTTTCCGGGGGCTATAATTCACCCCTCCACTTT
J: TRBJ2-1; size: -; V: TRBV7-9; D: TRBD1; CDR3: CASSLGQGYNEQFF; DNA: TGTGCCAGCAGCTTAGGACAGGGGTACAATGAGCAGTTCTTC
J: TRBJ1-5; size: -; V: TRBV29-1; D: TRBD1; CDR3: CSTRTGDQPQHF; DNA: TGCAGCACCCGGACAGGGGATCAGCCCCAGCATTTT
J: TRBJ2-1; size: -; V: TRBV6-6; D: TRBD2; CDR3: CATSGGPYNEQFF; DNA: TGTGCCACTAGCGGGGGACCCTACAATGAGCAGTTCTTC
J: TRBJ2-7; size: once; V: TRBV5-5; D: TRBD1; CDR3: CASSLDRGSYEQYF; DNA: TGTGCCAGCAGCTTGGACAGGGGGTCCTACGAGCAGTACTTC
J: TRBJ1-1; size: -; V: TRBV6-5; D: TRBD1; CDR3: CASSYTGQGNTEAFF; DNA: TGTGCCAGCAGTTACACGGGACAGGGGAACACTGAAGCTTTCTTT
J: TRBJ1-6; size: once; V: TRBV28; D: TRBD1; CDR3: CASSWEGTGRSPLHF; DNA: TGTGCCAGCAGTTGGGAGGGGACAGGGCGTTCACCCCTCCACTTT
J: TRBJ2-7; size: -; V: TRBV19; D: TRBD1; CDR3: CASSIGGPSGTGAYEQYF; DNA: TGTGCCAGTAGTATAGGGGGCCCATCCGGGACAGGGGCCTACGAGCAGTACTTC
J: TRBJ1-6; size: -; V: TRBV2; D: -; CDR3: CASSDGQNSPLHF; DNA: TGTGCCAGCAGTGACGGACAGAATTCACCCCTCCACTTT
J: TRBJ2-3; size: -; V: TRBV4-1; D: TRBD2; CDR3: CASSQTSGRRYF; DNA: TGCGCCAGCAGCCAAACTAGCGGGAGACGGTATTTT
J: TRBJ1-4; size: -; V: TRBV9; D: -; CDR3: CASSPHSYGEKLFF; DNA: TGTGCCAGCAGCCCCCACTCTTACGGTGAAAAACTGTTTTTT
J: TRBJ2-1; size: -; V: TRBV5-1; D: TRBD2; CDR3: CASSSTSGRTNEQFF; DNA: TGCGCCAGCAGCTCAACTAGCGGGAGGACCAATGAGCAGTTCTTC
J: TRBJ2-1; size: -; V: TRBV9; D: TRBD1; CDR3: CASSVGDRGNEQFF; DNA: TGTGCCAGCAGCGTAGGGGACAGGGGCAATGAGCAGTTCTTC
J: TRBJ1-1; size: -; V: TRBV6-6; D: TRBD1; CDR3: CASLSTGLNTEAFF; DNA: TGTGCCAGCTTATCGACAGGGCTGAACACTGAAGCTTTCTTT
J: TRBJ2-7; size: -; V: TRBV3-1/TRBV3-2; D: -; CDR3: CASSQDQRVKYF; DNA: TGTGCCAGCAGCCAAGATCAGCGGGTTAAGTACTTC
J: TRBJ1-5; size: -; V: TRBV6-5; D: -; CDR3: CASSLTDSNQPQHF; DNA: TGTGCCAGCAGTCTAACCGATAGCAATCAGCCCCAGCATTTT
J: TRBJ2-5; size: -; V: TRBV5-4; D: TRBD2; CDR3: CASSQAGLAGVETQYF; DNA: TGTGCCAGCAGCCAGGCGGGACTAGCGGGAGTGGAGACCCAGTACTTC
J: TRBJ2-1; size: -; V: TRBV27; D: TRBD1; CDR3: CASRRGLIDYNEQFF; DNA: TGTGCCAGCAGAAGGGGGCTAATCGACTACAATGAGCAGTTCTTC
J: TRBJ2-5; size: -; V: TRBV3-1/TRBV3-2; D: TRBD2; CDR3: CASSQKIAGVYETQYF; DNA: TGTGCCAGCAGCCAGAAAATAGCGGGGGTCTATGAGACCCAGTACTTC
J: TRBJ2-7; size: -; V: TRBV6-1; D: TRBD1; CDR3: CASSELGQAYEQYF; DNA: TGTGCCAGCAGTGAACTTGGACAGGCCTACGAGCAGTACTTC
J: TRBJ1-1; size: once; V: TRBV6-1; D: -; CDR3: CASSEIAGWGTEAFF; DNA: TGTGCCAGCAGTGAGATCGCGGGCTGGGGCACTGAAGCTTTCTTT
J: TRBJ2-6; size: -; V: TRBV5-4; D: TRBD1; CDR3: CASSSRTGLSSGANVLTF; DNA: TGTGCCAGCAGCTCCCGGACAGGTCTTTCCTCTGGGGCCAACGTCCTGACTTTC
J: TRBJ1-2; size: -; V: TRBV6-2/TRBV6-3; D: TRBD1; CDR3: CASSYPGQGTSGYTF; DNA: TGTGCCAGCAGTTACCCGGGACAGGGCACGAGTGGCTACACCTTC
J: TRBJ2-7; size: -; V: TRBV19; D: -; CDR3: CASSTTYEQYF; DNA: TGTGCCAGTAGTACCACCTACGAGCAGTACTTC
J: TRBJ2-7; size: -; V: TRBV30; D: -; CDR3: CAWSGVRAIYEQYF; DNA: TGTGCCTGGAGTGGCGTCCGTGCGATCTACGAGCAGTACTTC
J: TRBJ2-7; size: -; V: TRBV10-3; D: TRBD2; CDR3: CAISESAGGAYEQYF; DNA: TGTGCCATCAGTGAGTCGGCCGGGGGGGCTTACGAGCAGTACTTC
J: TRBJ2-5; size: -; V: TRBV2; D: TRBD1; CDR3: CASSVTGGVETQYF; DNA: TGTGCCAGCAGTGTTACAGGGGGAGTCGAGACCCAGTACTTC
J: TRBJ2-3; size: -; V: TRBV5-3; D: TRBD2; CDR3: CARSSLPLWGSGRDMRDTQYF; DNA: TGTGCCAGAAGCTCTCTACCTCTTTGGGGTAGCGGGAGGGACATGCGGGATACGCAGTATTTT
J: TRBJ2-5; size: -; V: TRBV18; D: TRBD2; CDR3: CASSPLPGGQETQYF; DNA: TGTGCCAGCTCACCACTGCCGGGAGGGCAAGAGACCCAGTACTTC